This T cell receptor (beta chain) was found in a study of blood T cell repertoires in COVID-19 (dated by TCRdb to the early 2020s). General notes on the study: Samples from collaborators originated in the United States, Italy and Spain and spanned both the acute and convalescent phases of COVID-19. The prospective study material was composed of cDNA or gDNA derived from T cells, B-cell-depleted T cells, or PBMCs. Subjects who had been exposed to COVID-19, were actively infected with it, or had recovered from it provided the deeply sampled blood TCRbeta repertoires that made up the dataset. The repertoires were made available in a free public database intended to serve as a resource for research on the immune response to SARS-CoV-2. The samples were drawn from the first 160 participants of the ongoing ImmuneRACE study and from 1,254 subjects provided by 6 global collaborators. Nearly every sample came with metadata listing a de-identified subject ID, COVID-19 status, age in years and sex. Where available, HLA class I and class II types were obtained from metadata supplied by the sample provider rather than from assay-based typing.

Whole blood was collected in K2EDTA tubes by collaborating institutions according to the institutions' own protocols. Collaborator samples were shipped for TCRbeta analysis as frozen whole blood, isolated PBMCs, or DNA extracted from either sample type. Worth noting for this clone: Its antigen has not been determined. Per-base quality was not reported, and no clone a single base away is much larger than it.

TCRbeta CDR3 regions were amplified from genomic DNA by means of the immunoSEQ Assay, a bias-controlled multiplex PCR. Per the original workflow: Within the assay, amplification of reference gene primers was used to estimate how many nucleated cells each sample contained. To quantify the absolute abundance of each unique TCRbeta CDR3 rearrangement, sequence reads were collapsed and filtered. For each sample, productive Simpson clonality was calculated as the square root of Simpson's diversity index across productive rearrangements. Drawn from immuneACCESS, this table holds only the in-frame rearrangements with V and J called that TCRdb kept. Clones are partly lost; checked studies trace under half to an unresolved V gene and leave the rest unexplained. The V and J calls and clone size come from that table; D and trimming were worked out from the DNA. The sample table shows 80,000 or so clones, and under 90% are seen once. 44% of the sample belongs to the ten largest clones.

Reading from cysteine to phenylalanine, the CDR3 counts 13 amino acids. Here the CDR3 DNA is all that survives: 39 bases in frame from base 1. The trim is 6 bases for V and 8 bases for J, with a gap of 16 bases between the germline ends. CDR1 is given as SEHNR and CDR2 as FQNEAQ, both from the germline V gene (reference sequence). Overall results and qualifications from the work: The amount of clinical and demographic metadata varied by source and participant and was provided uncurated.

Here the chain combines TRBV7-9 and TRBJ1-2; TRBD1 is possibly the D segment (6 matching bases). The clonotype originates from a man at least 80 years old with acute or convalescent COVID-19. The specimen was peripheral blood. The CDR3 loop reads CASRGQQPPGYTF. The nucleotide sequence is TGTGCCAGCAGAGGACAGCAACCGCCAGGCTACACCTTC.